This T cell receptor beta chain was recovered during a study of cytomegalovirus exposure and HLA in healthy donors. Details on this clone: Antigen: not known.

PCR was performed using 60 Vbeta and 13 Jbeta primers. Original analysis: An analysis that came later counted 73 million or so unique TCR beta chains, approximately 10 million shared. The repertoire was sequenced with immunoSEQ multiplex PCR; TCRdb's copy has only in-frame clones and lacks some. Clonal size and the V and J genes are those of that table, whereas D and trimming came from the DNA. The profile shows about 120,000 clones, 65% to 75% of them singletons. Study findings and constraints: Accurate prediction of HLA-A and HLA-B alleles (for most subjects) was reportedly achieved from TCR beta sequences. Across donors, most TCRs were seen rarely, yet some public ones were widespread. Later analysis identified a missense DCLRE1C variant that was linked to TCR beta V- and J-gene trimming.

This CDR3 contains 13 residues. Trimming pared 3 bases from V and 5 bases from J, leaving 10 bases between. The germline V gene encodes CDR1 MNHNS and CDR2 SASEGT. V and J are TRBV6-1 and TRBJ2-5; D is unresolved. Material: PBMCs. This clonotype was sampled from a woman between 50 and 59 years old in good health and CMV-seropositive. The CDR3: CASSDGRLETQYF. CDR3 nucleotide sequence: TGTGCCAGCAGTGACGGTCGTCTCGAGACCCAGTACTTC.